Described below is a single T cell receptor beta chain sequence and its context. What it binds is unknown. The sample is drawn from a study of graft-versus-host responses after intestinal transplantation. At the level of the study: Every recipient underwent anti-thymocyte globulin induction, then tacrolimus and steroids for 3 to 4 years.

The starting material, graft tissue, was processed to release intraepithelial and lamina propria lymphocytes. Libraries were prepared by immunoSEQ multiplex PCR; TCRdb keeps only in-frame clonotypes and omits some of them. The data contain some 40,000 clones, roughly 87% of them singletons. Germline CDR1 reads SGHVS; CDR2 reads FQNEAQ. J lost 0 bases, V lost 1 base, and 5 bases had no gene match. The CDR3 runs 17 residues. Whole-study findings and limits: GvH clonotypes were identified within recipient marrow, with a subset emerging first in ileum or blood. Individuals who had graft-donor T cell macrochimerism had allografts that showed high graft-versus-host to host-versus-graft clonal ratios. HvG clone declines early post-transplant were associated with peak circulating GvH levels.

This chain links TRBV7-8 with TRBJ2-7; TRBD2 matches 11 bases. The sequence was obtained from a human patient who received an intestinal transplant, so some T cells may come from the graft donor. The specimen comprised ileum tissue, sampled around 190 days after intestinal transplant. The CDR3 loop reads CASSLVGTSGSSYEQYF. CDR3 sequence (DNA): TGTGCCAGCAGCTTAGTAGGAACTAGCGGGAGCTCCTACGAGCAGTACTTC.